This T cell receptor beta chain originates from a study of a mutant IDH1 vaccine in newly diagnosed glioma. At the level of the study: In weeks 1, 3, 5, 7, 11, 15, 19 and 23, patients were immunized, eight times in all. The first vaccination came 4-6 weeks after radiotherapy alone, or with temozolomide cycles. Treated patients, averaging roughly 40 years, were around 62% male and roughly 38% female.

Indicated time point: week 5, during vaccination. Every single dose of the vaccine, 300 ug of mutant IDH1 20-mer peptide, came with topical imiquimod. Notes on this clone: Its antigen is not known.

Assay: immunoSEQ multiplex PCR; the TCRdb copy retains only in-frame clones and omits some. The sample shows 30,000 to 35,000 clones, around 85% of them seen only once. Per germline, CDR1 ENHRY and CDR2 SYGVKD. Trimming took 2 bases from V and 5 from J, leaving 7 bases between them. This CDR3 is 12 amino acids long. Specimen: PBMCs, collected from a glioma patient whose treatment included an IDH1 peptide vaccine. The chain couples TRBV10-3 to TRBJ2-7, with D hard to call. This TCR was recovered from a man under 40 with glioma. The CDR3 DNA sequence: TGTGCCATCAGTGAGGTAGGGCACGAGCAGTACTTC. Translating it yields CAISEVGHEQYF.